This passage covers 20 T cell receptor beta chains from one sample sequenced in a study of cytomegalovirus exposure and HLA in healthy donors (dated by TCRdb to 2016 to 2017). Libraries were prepared through the immunoSEQ multiplex PCR assay. A mixture of 60 forward primers for TCR Vbeta segments and 13 reverse primers for TCR Jbeta segments was used in the multiplex PCR. The immuneACCESS repertoire file appears here via TCRdb, limited to in-frame rearrangements. These files lack a portion of the clones; in checked studies, under half of the deficit traces to unresolved V genes, and the cause of the others is not known. The sample table holds around 72,000 clones, of which around 78% were seen once. 6.3% of the sample goes to the ten largest clones. What was sequenced was PBMCs. The receptors originated from a man aged 45-65 years in good health and CMV-seronegative.

The rearrangement uses TRBV9 and TRBJ1-1, with a possible D match to TRBD1 (6 bases). Trimming pared 0 bases from V and 3 bases from J, leaving 9 bases between. CDR3 length: 14 amino acids. Germline CDR1 is SGDLS and CDR2 is YYNGEE. CDR3 in amino acids: CASSVVPGDTEAFF. The CDR3 coding sequence is TGTGCCAGCAGCGTAGTCCCAGGGGACACTGAAGCTTTCTTT.

Only a few counts were recorded for this clone. The CDR3 DNA reads as TGTGCCACTCGGACAGGAAGCAATCAGCCCCAGCATTTT. Its protein is CATRTGSNQPQHF. J is TRBJ1-5 and V is TRBV28; 7 bases map to TRBD1. The germline V gene has CDR1 MDHEN and CDR2 SYDVKM. The length of the CDR3 is 13 residues. Trimming cost V 10 bases and J 1 base; bases outside gene matches: 4.

The chain carries TRBV6-1 and TRBJ1-1, with D unclear. V was cut by 7 bases and J by 1 base, with 7 bases left in between. Germline loops: CDR1 MNHNS, CDR2 SASEGT. The CDR3 runs 12 residues. CDR3 residues: CASNEGNTEAFF. The CDR3 DNA sequence: TGTGCCAGCAACGAGGGGAACACTGAAGCTTTCTTT.

This rearrangement joins TRBV25-1 to TRBJ1-1; TRBD1 is a possible D gene (5 bases). This CDR3 has 14 residues. V was cut by 4 bases and J by 4 bases, with 13 bases left in between. The germline V gene has CDR1 MGHDK and CDR2 SYGVNS. CDR3 sequence: CASSGPWGGTEAFF. CDR3 bases: TGTGCCAGCAGTGGGCCGTGGGGGGGCACTGAAGCTTTCTTT.

The genes are TRBV9 and TRBJ2-3, with 10 nucleotides matching TRBD2. V trimming: 0 bases; J trimming: 6 bases; junction bases outside the gene matches: 7. Germline V gene lookup returns CDR1 SGDLS and CDR2 YYNGEE. The CDR3 totals 16 residues. In nucleotides, the CDR3 is TGTGCCAGCAGCGTAGTAACAGCGGGAGGGAGGGATACGCAGTATTTT. Amino acid sequence: CASSVVTAGGRDTQYF.

The chain links TRBV10-3 to TRBJ2-2; possible D gene TRBD2, 7 bases. The CDR3 has 19 amino acids. V gave up 9 bases and J gave up 4 bases, with 30 bases separating them. Germline V gene lookup returns CDR1 ENHRY and CDR2 SYGVKD. This chain's CDR3 is CAIWETGGGSVKFTGELFF. The DNA for the CDR3 is TGTGCCATTTGGGAGACAGGCGGGGGTAGCGTAAAGTTCACCGGGGAGCTGTTTTTT.

This clone was seen more than once but under ten times. The chain links TRBV28 to TRBJ2-3; TRBD2 matches at 10 bases. The CDR3 length is 15 residues. The J segment lost 6 bases and the V segment lost 1 base, leaving 4 bases of the junction unmatched. The V gene's germline CDR1 is MDHEN and CDR2 SYDVKM. The CDR3 sequence: CASSLSGLASDTQYF. The CDR3 DNA sequence: TGTGCCAGCAGTTTATCGGGACTAGCGTCCGATACGCAGTATTTT.

The genes are TRBV7-9 and TRBJ1-4; D unresolved. Germline V CDR1 and CDR2: SEHNR, FQNEAQ (reference sequence). The CDR3 contains 15 residues. V lost 5 bases and J lost 3, with 13 bases in between. The CDR3, as DNA: TGTGCCAGCAGCCACTCTGCAGGCCCTAATGAAAAACTGTTTTTT. Translating it yields CASSHSAGPNEKLFF.

This rearrangement joins TRBV5-4 to TRBJ1-5; D might be TRBD1 (5 bases). This CDR3 has 15 residues. Germline V CDR1 and CDR2: SGHNT, YYREEE (reference sequence). The ends were cut back, 0 bases at V and 0 bases at J, with 7 bases in the middle. The CDR3, as DNA: TGTGCCAGCAGCTTGGGGGGGGATAGCAATCAGCCCCAGCATTTT. Translated: CASSLGGDSNQPQHF.

J is TRBJ1-2 and V is TRBV7-3; D unclear. Between the trimmed V and J ends, which lost 5 bases and 5 bases, there was a span of 12 bases. Germline CDR1 and CDR2: SGHTA and FQGTGA. CDR3 size: 13 residues. The CDR3 DNA sequence: TGTGCCAGCAGCCCCAAGGCCGGGTATGGCTACACCTTC. Amino acids: CASSPKAGYGYTF.

This chain joins TRBV5-1 and TRBJ2-1; 7 bases map to TRBD1. CDR1 is SGHRS and CDR2 is YFSETQ in the germline V gene. There are 14 residues in the CDR3. With 4 bases clipped from V and 1 base from J, the junction kept 2 bases outside the gene matches. The CDR3 bases are TGCGCCAGCAGCCCCAGGGGGTCCTACAATGAGCAGTTCTTC. Protein: CASSPRGSYNEQFF.

The chain's CDR3 is CASSPRGRETGELFF. CDR3 sequence (DNA): TGTGCCAGCTCACCCCGCGGCAGGGAAACCGGGGAGCTGTTTTTT. The chain has TRBV18 and TRBJ2-2, with D possibly TRBD1 on 5 matching bases. This CDR3 has 15 amino acids. Germline-derived CDR1 and CDR2 are KGHSH and LQKENI. V gave up 3 bases and J gave up 5 bases, with 13 bases separating them.

V gene TRBV2 combines with J gene TRBJ2-1; D might be TRBD2 (6 bases). Germline V lookup: CDR1 SNHLY, CDR2 FYNNEI. The CDR3 spans 14 residues. The V end was cut by 8 bases, the J end by 3 bases, with 14 bases between. The CDR3 sequence: CASSGQGLYNEQFF. Written as DNA, the CDR3 is TGTGCCAGCTCGGGCCAGGGACTCTACAATGAGCAGTTCTTC. The full variable domain, rest sourced from reference TRBV2 and TRBJ2-1, is EPEVTQTPSHQVTQMGQEVILRCVPISNHLYFYWYRQILGQKVEFLVSFYNNEISEKSEIFDDQFSVERPDGSNFTLKIRSTKLEDSAMYFCASSGQGLYNEQFFGPGTRLTVL.

V and J are TRBV25-1 and TRBJ2-2; D may be TRBD2 (5 bases). The ends were cut back, 7 bases at V and 5 bases at J, with 14 bases in the middle. CDR3 size: 14 residues. Germline V gives CDR1 MGHDK, CDR2 SYGVNS. CDR3 coding DNA: TGTGCCAGCACCATTGCGGGTGGAACCGGGGAGCTGTTTTTT. It specifies CASTIAGGTGELFF.

The chain combines TRBV11-2 with TRBJ2-7; maybe TRBD1 (6 bases). Germline CDR1 is SGHAT and CDR2 is FQNNGV. V was clipped by 3 bases and J by 1 base, with 10 bases between them. The CDR3 contains 14 residues. CDR3 loop: CASSFTTGSYEQYF. The CDR3 DNA is TGTGCCAGCAGCTTTACTACAGGGTCCTACGAGCAGTACTTC.

The genes are TRBV5-1 and TRBJ1-2; 9 bases are shared with TRBD1. J gave up 8 bases and V 4 bases, and 9 bases lay outside the gene matches. The CDR3 sequence is 14 residues long. Germline V gene sequence: CDR1 SGHRS, CDR2 YFSETQ. CDR3 sequence (DNA): TGCGCCAGCAGCCCACCGGGACAGGGATACGGCTACACCTTC. Translation gives CASSPPGQGYGYTF.

This sequence joins TRBV27 and TRBJ1-5, with D possibly being TRBD1 (6 bases). Between the trimmed V and J ends, which lost 6 bases and 5 bases, there was a span of 17 bases. This CDR3 spans 15 amino acids. Germline CDR1 and CDR2: MNHEY and SMNVEV (reference sequence). The CDR3 DNA follows: TGTGCCAGCAGCCCCGGACAGAAAAACTATCAGCCCCAGCATTTT. Residues: CASSPGQKNYQPQHF.

The chain links TRBV5-1 to TRBJ1-2; TRBD1 aligns across 7 bases. Trimming took 4 bases from V and 2 from J; bases not matched to a gene: 5. Looked up from germline, CDR1 is SGHRS and CDR2 is YFSETQ. This CDR3 is built from 14 residues. DNA of the CDR3: TGCGCCAGCAGCCTGTTGGGACAGAACTATGGCTACACCTTC. This sequence encodes CASSLLGQNYGYTF. Together with reference TRBV5-1 and TRBJ1-2, the CDR3 gives the full variable domain: KAGVTQTPRYLIKTRGQQVTLSCSPISGHRSVSWYQQTPGQGLQFLFEYFSETQRNKGNFPGRFSGRQFSNSRSEMNVSTLELGDSALYLCASSLLGQNYGYTFGSGTRLTVV.

The chain is built from TRBV5-4 and TRBJ1-1; 7 positions agree with TRBD1. This CDR3 spans 15 amino acids. Germline CDR1 and CDR2: SGHNT and YYREEE (reference sequence). The J segment lost 6 bases and the V segment lost 1 base, leaving 9 bases of the junction unmatched. The CDR3 loop is CASSLPRGQGAEAFF. The DNA of the CDR3 is TGTGCCAGCAGCTTGCCGAGGGGGCAGGGCGCTGAAGCTTTCTTT.

The chain couples TRBV9 to TRBJ2-6; D unclear. The CDR3 consists of 18 residues. Per germline, CDR1 SGDLS and CDR2 YYNGEE. Trimming took off 0 bases at V and 2 bases at J, with 15 bases between the two ends. DNA for the CDR3: TGTGCCAGCAGCGTAGTAAGGCCAGGAACGGCTGGGGCCAACGTCCTGACTTTC. Its protein product is CASSVVRPGTAGANVLTF.